The T cell receptor beta chain under discussion was sequenced for a study of CD8 T cells in Susac syndrome. The RNA, about 0.5 to 1 ug, was put through reverse transcription using random hexamers. TCRdb reprocessed the immunoSEQ multiplex PCR reads with MiXCR, giving one entry per CDR3 protein. Of some 300,000 distinct CDR3 sequences in the sample, around 91% are singletons; the top ten hold roughly 0.2%. The CDR3 covers 16 residues. The J segment lost 5 bases and the V segment lost 2 bases, leaving 8 bases of the junction unmatched. Germline V lookup: CDR1 SGHTA, CDR2 FQGNSA. Sequenced input: CD8+ T cells from PBMCs. The receptor was isolated from a human donor with multiple sclerosis. The gene calls are TRBV7-2 and TRBJ2-7, with 11 nucleotides matching TRBD2. CDR3 sequence reads: CASSLSGTSGIHEQYF. For the CDR3, the DNA is TGTGCCAGCAGCTTATCTGGGACTAGCGGAATCCACGAGCAGTACTTC.